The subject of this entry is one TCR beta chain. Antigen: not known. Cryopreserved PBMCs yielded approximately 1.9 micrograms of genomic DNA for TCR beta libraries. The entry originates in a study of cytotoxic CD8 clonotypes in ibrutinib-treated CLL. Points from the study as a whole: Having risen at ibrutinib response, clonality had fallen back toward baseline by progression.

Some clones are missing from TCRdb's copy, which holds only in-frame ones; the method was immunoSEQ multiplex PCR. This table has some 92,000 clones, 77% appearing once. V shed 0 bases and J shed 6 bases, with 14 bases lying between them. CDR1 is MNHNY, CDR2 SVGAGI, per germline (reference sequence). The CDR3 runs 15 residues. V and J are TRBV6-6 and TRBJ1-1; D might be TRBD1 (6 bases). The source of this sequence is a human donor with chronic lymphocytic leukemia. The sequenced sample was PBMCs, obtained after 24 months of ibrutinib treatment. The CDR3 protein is CASSYSGGRKAEAFF. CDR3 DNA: TGTGCCAGCAGTTACTCCGGGGGGCGGAAGGCTGAAGCTTTCTTT.